This TCR beta chain derives from a study of T cells in Graves' hyperthyroidism and ophthalmopathy. Overall study results and limits: Blood held most thyroid clonotypes expanded above 0.001 frequency.

As to this clonotype: Its target is not known.

Together with thyroid ultrasound, orbital computed tomography, serum thyroxine and TRAb, clinical symptoms were used for diagnoses. CDR1 is DFQATT, CDR2 SNEGSKA, per germline (reference sequence). V was trimmed by 3 bases and J by 7 bases, leaving 13 bases between them. This CDR3 contains 13 residues. TCR beta CDR3 region amplification was performed from RNA transcripts. When the TCR CDR3 underwent first-round RT-PCR, the HTBI primer set was used. From the multiplex PCR reads, TCRdb called clonotypes with MiXCR, one entry per CDR3 protein. The data contain under 300,000 distinct CDR3 sequences, 20% to 25% of them singletons.

This sequence originates from a man younger than 40 with Graves' ophthalmopathy. Sequencing was carried out using blood. The gene calls are TRBV20-1 and TRBJ1-5; no definite D call. CDR3 loop: CSARAQLDQPQHF. CDR3 nucleotide sequence: TGCAGTGCTAGGGCACAGCTAGACCAGCCCCAGCATTTT.